One sample yielded the 25 T cell receptor beta chains listed below, sequenced in a study of cytomegalovirus exposure and HLA in healthy donors. Primers for the PCR totalled 60 Vbeta and 13 Jbeta. TCRdb's table, derived via immunoSEQ multiplex PCR, lists solely in-frame clones and lacks some. This table holds over 110,000 clones, approximately 78% found once. Specimen: PBMCs. These receptors came from a woman between 40 and 50 years old in good health and CMV-seropositive.

This rearrangement joins TRBV5-1 to TRBJ2-4, with a tentative D call TRBD1 (5 bases). The CDR3 runs to 14 residues. CDR1 is SGHRS and CDR2 is YFSETQ in the germline V gene. V dropped 0 bases and J dropped 4 bases, with 8 bases sitting between them. CDR3 residues: CASSLGQPKNIQYF. Written as DNA, the CDR3 is TGCGCCAGCAGCTTGGGACAGCCGAAAAACATTCAGTACTTC.

This clone was found many times. The J gene is TRBJ1-4, the V gene TRBV19; 7 positions agree with TRBD1. CDR1 and CDR2 from the germline V gene are LNHDA and SQIVND (reference sequence). Trimming removed 7 bases from V and 4 bases from J; junction bases left unmatched: 9. CDR3 length equals 15 residues. The CDR3 nucleotides are TGTGCCAGTACAGAAACGGGACAGTTTAATGAAAAACTGTTTTTT. It encodes CASTETGQFNEKLFF.

A few counts support this clone. J is TRBJ2-7 and V is TRBV27, with 8 bases aligning to TRBD2. In germline, CDR1 is MNHEY, CDR2 SMNVEV (reference sequence). V shed 6 bases and J 3 bases; nucleotides not matched to a gene: 7. This CDR3 has 14 amino acids. DNA for the CDR3: TGTGCCAGCAGCCCTAGCGGGTCGGGCTACGAGCAGTACTTC. Its translation is CASSPSGSGYEQYF.

The CDR3 region has the DNA TGTGCCAGCAGTCGCGGGAGGGCCGACGAAACCGGGGAGCTGTTTTTT. Amino acid sequence: CASSRGRADETGELFF. The genes are TRBV7-2 and TRBJ2-2; TRBD2 aligns across 9 bases. V was pared by 6 bases and J by 5 bases, with 10 bases of the junction left unmatched. The CDR3 has 16 residues. The germline V gene has CDR1 SGHTA and CDR2 FQGNSA.

The V and J genes are TRBV7-2 and TRBJ2-3; D perhaps matches TRBD1 (7 bases). The CDR3 spans 15 residues. Germline V gene sequence: CDR1 SGHTA, CDR2 FQGNSA. Trimming pared 3 bases from V and 3 bases from J, leaving 13 bases between. Here the CDR3 reads CASSFRGAGTDTQYF. CDR3 DNA: TGTGCCAGCAGCTTCAGGGGGGCGGGAACAGATACGCAGTATTTT.

The genes are TRBV18 and TRBJ1-1; 7 bases map to TRBD1. V gave up 4 bases and J gave up 4 bases; unmatched junction bases: 3. CDR3 size: 13 residues. Germline V CDR1 and CDR2: KGHSH, LQKENI. In nucleotides, the CDR3 is TGTGCCAGCTCACAGGGGGCGGTCACTGAAGCTTTCTTT. Its protein product is CASSQGAVTEAFF.

This rearrangement joins TRBV6-4 to TRBJ2-5, with 7 bases identical to TRBD2. J lost 9 bases, V lost 3 bases, and 13 bases had no gene match. The germline CDR1 and CDR2 sequences are MRHNA and SNTAGT. The CDR3 loop spans 15 amino acids. The CDR3 here is CASSEGEGIRGAQYF. The CDR3 DNA follows: TGTGCCAGCAGTGAGGGGGAGGGGATCCGCGGGGCCCAGTACTTC.

V is TRBV5-6 and J is TRBJ1-4, with a tentative D call TRBD1 (5 bases). The CDR3 contains 15 residues. Germline-derived CDR1 and CDR2 are SGHDT and YYEEEE. V lost 1 base and J lost 2, with 9 bases in between. CDR3 sequence: CASSLPDSTNEKLFF. The CDR3 DNA sequence: TGTGCCAGCAGCTTGCCCGACAGCACTAATGAAAAACTGTTTTTT. Full variable domain (remainder filled in from reference TRBV5-6 and TRBJ1-4): DAGVTQSPTHLIKTRGQQVTLRCSPKSGHDTVSWYQQALGQGPQFIFQYYEEEERQRGNFPDRFSGHQFPNYSSELNVNALLLGDSALYLCASSLPDSTNEKLFFGSGTQLSVL.

The DNA of the CDR3 is TGTGCCAGCAGTGAAAGAAATTGGCAGACAGATACGCAGTATTTT. Amino acids: CASSERNWQTDTQYF. The rearrangement uses TRBV2 and TRBJ2-3, with unresolved D. The V gene's germline CDR1 is SNHLY and CDR2 FYNNEI. Trimming removed 2 bases from V and 3 bases from J, with 12 bases in between. This CDR3 is 15 amino acids long.

With respect to this clone: A much bigger clone sits one base away, suggesting this may be a read error. This rearrangement joins TRBV7-9 to TRBJ1-1, with a possible D match to TRBD1 (6 bases). The CDR3 loop spans 12 amino acids. In germline, CDR1 is SEHNR, CDR2 FQNEAQ (reference sequence). Between the trimmed V and J ends, which lost 5 bases and 3 bases, there was a span of 7 bases. The CDR3 nucleotides are TGTGCCAGCAGCCCAGGGGACACTGAAGCTTTCTTT. This sequence encodes CASSPGDTEAFF.

The J gene is TRBJ2-5, the V gene TRBV6-1; the match to TRBD2 covers 7 bases. J was trimmed by 0 bases and V by 5 bases; bases with no gene match: 3. The germline gives CDR1 MNHNS, CDR2 SASEGT. CDR3 length: 14 amino acids. CDR3 bases: TGTGCCAGCAGTTGGGGACTAAACCAAGAGACCCAGTACTTC. This gives the protein CASSWGLNQETQYF.

V usage is TRBV6-4 and J usage is TRBJ2-3; TRBD2 is a possible D gene (7 bases). The germline V gene has CDR1 MRHNA and CDR2 SNTAGT. Trimming pared 7 bases from V and 6 bases from J, leaving 20 bases between. The length of the CDR3 is 15 residues. Written as DNA, the CDR3 is TGTGCCAGCACTGAGGGGGGAGGGCCTAGGGATACGCAGTATTTT. Encoded protein: CASTEGGGPRDTQYF.

The chain joins TRBV5-4 to TRBJ2-7, with no clear D. Trimming took off 0 bases at V and 0 bases at J, with 10 bases between the two ends. The CDR3 runs 15 residues. Per germline, CDR1 SGHNT and CDR2 YYREEE (reference sequence). CDR3 protein: CASSLGLVSSYEQYF. The CDR3 DNA sequence: TGTGCCAGCAGCTTGGGGCTGGTAAGCTCCTACGAGCAGTACTTC.

Comment on this clone: An end of the junction does not agree with germline; a read error may underlie this. The rearrangement links TRBV7-2 to TRBJ2-4; weak D call: TRBD1 (5 bases). The CDR3 has 15 residues. CDR1 SGHTA and CDR2 FQGNSA come from the germline V gene. CDR3 DNA: TGTGCCAGCACCTTAGGGGTGCAGGATCGAAACATTCAGTACTTC. Its protein product is CASTLGVQDRNIQYF. Using reference TRBV7-2 and TRBJ2-4 for the parts outside the CDR3, the full variable domain is GAGVSQSPSNKVTEKGKDVELRCDPISGHTALYWYRQSLGQGLEFLIYFQGNSAPDKSGLPSDRFSAERTGGSVSTLTIQRTQQEDSAVYLCASTLGVQDRNIQYFGAGTRLSVL.

In its sample, this clone was seen once. J is TRBJ1-1 and V is TRBV5-4, with D unresolved. The germline CDR1 and CDR2 sequences are SGHNT and YYREEE (reference sequence). Trimming removed 7 bases from V and 1 base from J, with 14 bases in between. The CDR3 length is 14 residues. This CDR3 reads CASPGLAENTEAFF. The CDR3 nucleotides are TGTGCCAGCCCGGGATTGGCGGAGAACACTGAAGCTTTCTTT.

The rearrangement uses TRBV5-4 and TRBJ2-1, with D tentatively TRBD2 (6 bases). With 6 bases removed from V and 5 bases from J, the gap between germline ends came to 15 bases. Germline values: CDR1 SGHNT, CDR2 YYREEE (reference sequence). The CDR3 sequence is 14 residues long. In DNA form, the CDR3 reads TGTGCCAGCACCCCCGGAGGGCCGAACAATGAGCAGTTCTTC. Translated: CASTPGGPNNEQFF.

This clone was seen a few times. J is TRBJ2-4 and V is TRBV29-1, with a tentative D call TRBD1 (5 bases). CDR3 length: 13 residues. The germline V and J ends were trimmed by 4 bases and 7 bases, with 14 bases remaining between them. Germline loops: CDR1 SQVTM, CDR2 ANQGSEA. CDR3 sequence (DNA): TGCAGCGTTGTTGCACAATCAGGGAACATTCAGTACTTC. It is translated as CSVVAQSGNIQYF.

This clone has just one count. V and J are TRBV5-1 and TRBJ1-4; D call uncertain. From germline, CDR1 is SGHRS and CDR2 YFSETQ. V lost 1 base and J lost 0, with 10 bases in between. The CDR3 is 16 residues long. Here the CDR3 DNA reads TGCGCCAGCAGCTTGTACTCCCCCGCAACTAATGAAAAACTGTTTTTT. Protein sequence: CASSLYSPATNEKLFF.

Only a few counts were recorded for this clone. V is TRBV28 and J is TRBJ1-1, with 7 bases identical to TRBD1. Germline CDR1 is MDHEN and CDR2 is SYDVKM. The CDR3 covers 14 residues. V was pared by 6 bases and J by 4 bases, with 8 bases of the junction left unmatched. The CDR3 nucleotides read TGTGCCAGCAGGAACCAGGGGGAAGGCACTGAAGCTTTCTTT. Translated: CASRNQGEGTEAFF.

The V gene is TRBV15, the J gene TRBJ2-7; 13 bases line up with TRBD2. Germline CDR1 reads LNHNV; CDR2 reads YYDKDF (reference sequence). This CDR3 has 14 residues. V lost 4 bases, J lost 6 bases, and 3 bases stayed unmatched. As DNA, the CDR3 is TGTGCCACCAGCAAGGGACTAGCGGGATCCGAGCAGTACTTC. Translating gives CATSKGLAGSEQYF.

J is TRBJ1-1 and V is TRBV11-2; D not resolved. The V and J ends lost 5 bases and 2 bases respectively, with 9 bases between them. Germline loops: CDR1 SGHAT, CDR2 FQNNGV. CDR3 length: 13 residues. The CDR3 nucleotides are TGTGCCAGCAGCCCGGTCTCTAACACTGAAGCTTTCTTT. Protein sequence: CASSPVSNTEAFF.

The chain carries TRBV7-3 and TRBJ2-1; 14 nucleotides agree with TRBD2. CDR3 length: 17 amino acids. Losses at the gene ends were 1 base for V and 5 bases for J; bases not matched to a gene: 4. Germline CDR1 reads SGHTA; CDR2 reads FQGTGA. The CDR3: CASSLSLTSGRDNEQFF. The DNA of the CDR3 is TGTGCCAGCAGCTTAAGTTTGACTAGCGGGAGGGACAATGAGCAGTTCTTC.

This rearrangement joins TRBV5-1 to TRBJ2-7, with 11 nucleotides matching TRBD1. V lost 3 bases and J lost 5; bases outside the gene matches: 4. CDR3 length: 14 amino acids. Per germline, CDR1 SGHRS and CDR2 YFSETQ. The chain's CDR3 is CASSSGQGANEQYF. The CDR3 DNA sequence: TGCGCCAGCAGCTCCGGACAGGGGGCAAACGAGCAGTACTTC. The variable domain in full, completed from reference TRBV5-1 and TRBJ2-7, reads KAGVTQTPRYLIKTRGQQVTLSCSPISGHRSVSWYQQTPGQGLQFLFEYFSETQRNKGNFPGRFSGRQFSNSRSEMNVSTLELGDSALYLCASSSGQGANEQYFGPGTRLTVT.

A remark on this clone: Germline and junction disagree at one end, which may indicate a read error. This chain joins TRBV15 and TRBJ2-5; 9 positions agree with TRBD2. CDR3 length: 15 residues. Germline V gives CDR1 LNHNV, CDR2 YYDKDF (reference sequence). The CDR3 sequence: CATRRAGGYQETQYF. Here the CDR3 DNA reads TGTGCCACCAGGAGAGCGGGAGGCTACCAAGAGACCCAGTACTTC.

The genes are TRBV18 and TRBJ1-4; D is undetermined. CDR3 length equals 13 residues. V was pared by 3 bases and J by 6 bases, with 8 bases between. Germline V gene data show CDR1 as KGHSH and CDR2 as LQKENI. CDR3 nucleotides: TGTGCCAGCTCACCTAGCGCGGATGAAAAACTGTTTTTT. It yields the protein CASSPSADEKLFF.